These T cell receptor beta chains were read from a single sample in a study of beta chain features in type 1 diabetes. TCRdb's table, derived via immunoSEQ multiplex PCR, lists solely in-frame clones and lacks some. The repertoire holds 900,000 or so clones, with roughly a sixth as singletons. Material: naive CD4+ T cells from blood. Receptor source: a woman aged 18-29 years in good health. Each CDR3 is given with its conserved first and last residue. Each record gives: V gene, J gene, clone size, D gene, CDR3 protein, CDR3 DNA. The D gene is left open where the match is weak. A clone size is listed for some rows: how often the clone was seen (once, few, many), or a class if it is expanded.

V: TRBV9; J: TRBJ1-5; size: .; D: .; CDR3: CASSVADSLNQPQHF; DNA: TGTGCCAGCAGCGTAGCGGACAGCCTCAATCAGCCCCAGCATTTT
V: TRBV29-1; J: TRBJ1-2; size: .; D: .; CDR3: CSVRRTGSDGYTF; DNA: TGCAGCGTCCGTCGTACCGGGTCCGATGGCTACACCTTC
V: TRBV5-1; J: TRBJ2-5; size: .; D: TRBD2; CDR3: CASSQVAGRYQETQYF; DNA: TGCGCCAGCAGCCAAGTAGCGGGCCGGTACCAAGAGACCCAGTACTTC
V: TRBV28; J: TRBJ1-5; size: few; D: TRBD1; CDR3: CASRGVKAGGNNQPQHF; DNA: TGTGCCAGCAGAGGGGTTAAGGCAGGGGGAAACAATCAGCCCCAGCATTTT
V: TRBV5-4; J: TRBJ2-3; size: .; D: .; CDR3: CASSLGGLSTDTQYF; DNA: TGTGCCAGCAGCTTGGGAGGTCTTAGCACAGATACGCAGTATTTT
V: TRBV5-1; J: TRBJ2-7; size: .; D: .; CDR3: CASSTNSYEQYF; DNA: TGCGCCAGCAGCACCAACTCCTACGAGCAGTACTTC
V: TRBV6-6; J: TRBJ2-7; size: .; D: .; CDR3: CANCYEQYF; DNA: TGTGCCAACTGTTACGAGCAGTACTTC
V: TRBV14; J: TRBJ2-7; size: .; D: .; CDR3: CASSQGGSYEQYF; DNA: TGTGCCAGCAGCCAAGGGGGGTCCTACGAGCAGTACTTC
V: TRBV10-3; J: TRBJ1-2; size: .; D: .; CDR3: CAISGGGSNYGYTF; DNA: TGTGCCATCAGTGGCGGGGGTTCTAACTATGGCTACACCTTC
V: TRBV9; J: TRBJ2-3; size: .; D: .; CDR3: CASSVSSTDTQYF; DNA: TGTGCCAGCAGCGTATCTAGTACAGATACGCAGTATTTT
V: TRBV6-6; J: TRBJ1-2; size: once; D: TRBD1; CDR3: CASSAGQGEWYGYTF; DNA: TGTGCCAGCAGTGCCGGACAGGGGGAATGGTATGGCTACACCTTC
V: TRBV25-1; J: TRBJ1-4; size: .; D: .; CDR3: CASSKGGTNEKLFF; DNA: TGTGCCAGCAGTAAGGGGGGTACTAATGAAAAACTGTTTTTT
V: TRBV18; J: TRBJ2-1; size: few; D: .; CDR3: CASSPPLSASYNEQFF; DNA: TGTGCCAGCTCACCACCGTTAAGCGCATCCTACAATGAGCAGTTCTTC
V: TRBV9; J: TRBJ1-2; size: .; D: TRBD1; CDR3: CASSVGGQGDGYTF; DNA: TGTGCCAGCAGCGTGGGCGGACAGGGGGATGGCTACACCTTC
V: TRBV10-3; J: TRBJ2-7; size: .; D: .; CDR3: CAISAGADEQYF; DNA: TGTGCCATCAGTGCAGGGGCAGACGAGCAGTACTTC
V: TRBV19; J: TRBJ2-2; size: .; D: .; CDR3: CASSIIASGGAATGELFF; DNA: TGTGCCAGTAGTATAATAGCTTCCGGGGGCGCGGCCACCGGGGAGCTGTTTTTT
V: TRBV5-1; J: TRBJ2-2; size: .; D: TRBD2; CDR3: CASSFSAGEGTGELFF; DNA: TGCGCCAGCAGCTTCTCCGCGGGAGAAGGGACCGGGGAGCTGTTTTTT
V: TRBV9; J: TRBJ2-1; size: few; D: TRBD1; CDR3: CASSVADESQGAAGNEQFF; DNA: TGTGCCAGCAGCGTAGCCGACGAATCCCAGGGGGCCGCCGGCAATGAGCAGTTCTTC
V: TRBV9; J: TRBJ2-5; size: few; D: TRBD2; CDR3: CASSAHRLATKETQYF; DNA: TGTGCCAGCAGCGCTCACAGACTAGCGACGAAAGAGACCCAGTACTTC
V: TRBV5-1; J: TRBJ2-5; size: few; D: TRBD1; CDR3: CASSLFVATGGQETQYF; DNA: TGCGCCAGCAGCTTGTTCGTGGCCACAGGGGGGCAAGAGACCCAGTACTTC
V: TRBV4-1; J: TRBJ2-7; size: few; D: TRBD2; CDR3: CASSQESSGRVPLHEQYF; DNA: TGCGCCAGCAGCCAAGAGTCTAGCGGGAGGGTTCCCCTCCACGAGCAGTACTTC
V: TRBV15; J: TRBJ2-7; size: .; D: .; CDR3: CATSRVGGSPHEQYF; DNA: TGTGCCACCAGCAGAGTTGGGGGGAGTCCACACGAGCAGTACTTC
V: TRBV7-9; J: TRBJ2-2; size: few; D: TRBD2; CDR3: CATQLSGTSITGELFF; DNA: TGTGCCACTCAGCTTTCCGGGACTAGCATCACCGGGGAGCTGTTTTTT
V: TRBV28; J: TRBJ2-7; size: few; D: .; CDR3: CASSPAQYF; DNA: TGTGCCAGCAGCCCGGCCCAGTACTTC
V: TRBV1; J: TRBJ2-3; size: few; D: .; CDR3: CTSSQTILGTQKSDTQYF; DNA: TGCACCAGCAGCCAAACGATTCTTGGGACGCAGAAGTCAGATACGCAGTATTTT
V: TRBV9; J: TRBJ2-1; size: .; D: TRBD2; CDR3: CASSVAGGGSSYNEQFF; DNA: TGTGCCAGCAGCGTAGCGGGCGGGGGGAGCTCCTACAATGAGCAGTTCTTC
V: TRBV19; J: TRBJ1-5; size: few; D: TRBD1; CDR3: CASSTPTGVRNQPQHF; DNA: TGTGCCAGTAGTACACCCACAGGGGTGCGCAATCAGCCCCAGCATTTT
V: TRBV6-4; J: TRBJ2-1; size: few; D: .; CDR3: CASSGGAPDEQFF; DNA: TGTGCCAGCAGCGGCGGAGCCCCCGATGAGCAGTTCTTC
V: TRBV7-3; J: TRBJ2-3; size: few; D: TRBD2; CDR3: CASSVQREDTQYF; DNA: TGTGCCAGCTCAGTCCAGCGGGAGGATACGCAGTATTTT
V: TRBV10-3; J: TRBJ2-3; size: .; D: .; CDR3: CATMKSDTQYF; DNA: TGTGCCACCATGAAATCAGATACGCAGTATTTT
V: TRBV5-6; J: TRBJ1-5; size: few; D: .; CDR3: CASSLFGGLANQPQHF; DNA: TGTGCCAGCAGCTTGTTCGGGGGATTAGCAAATCAGCCCCAGCATTTT
V: TRBV27; J: TRBJ2-1; size: .; D: .; CDR3: CASSSLWENYNEQFF; DNA: TGTGCCAGCAGTTCCTTGTGGGAGAACTACAATGAGCAGTTCTTC
V: TRBV5-1; J: TRBJ1-2; size: .; D: TRBD1; CDR3: CASSRGDTGENGYTF; DNA: TGCGCCAGCAGCCGCGGAGACACAGGGGAAAATGGCTACACCTTC
V: TRBV5-1; J: TRBJ2-3; size: .; D: .; CDR3: CASSLDRGHTDTQYF; DNA: TGCGCCAGCAGCTTGGACCGGGGGCACACAGATACGCAGTATTTT
V: TRBV7-8; J: TRBJ1-1; size: few; D: .; CDR3: CASSFRGNTEAFF; DNA: TGTGCCAGCAGCTTCAGGGGGAACACTGAAGCTTTCTTT
V: TRBV18; J: TRBJ2-1; size: .; D: .; CDR3: CASSPPGAGENEQFF; DNA: TGTGCCAGCTCACCTCCGGGGGCTGGAGAGAATGAGCAGTTCTTC
V: TRBV7-2; J: TRBJ2-1; size: few; D: .; CDR3: CASSLRLGLLVQFF; DNA: TGTGCCAGCAGCTTACGGTTGGGGTTGTTGGTGCAGTTCTTC
V: TRBV29-1; J: TRBJ2-7; size: few; D: .; CDR3: CSVGSLPGLSPYEQYF; DNA: TGCAGCGTGGGATCCCTCCCGGGACTTTCTCCTTACGAGCAGTACTTC
V: TRBV18; J: TRBJ2-1; size: .; D: TRBD2; CDR3: CASSPPSGNSGNEQFF; DNA: TGTGCCAGCTCACCTCCGAGCGGGAACTCGGGCAATGAGCAGTTCTTC
V: TRBV6-6; J: TRBJ1-2; size: .; D: TRBD1; CDR3: CASSYLGQLDYGYTF; DNA: TGTGCCAGCAGTTATCTGGGACAGTTAGACTATGGCTACACCTTC
V: TRBV5-1; J: TRBJ2-7; size: .; D: .; CDR3: CASSLREDSPYEQYF; DNA: TGCGCCAGCAGCTTGAGGGAAGACAGCCCCTACGAGCAGTACTTC
V: TRBV5-6; J: TRBJ2-5; size: .; D: TRBD1; CDR3: CASSSYDRGRQETQYF; DNA: TGTGCCAGCAGCTCCTATGACAGGGGGCGACAAGAGACCCAGTACTTC
V: TRBV20-1; J: TRBJ1-2; size: .; D: .; CDR3: CSAADYGYTF; DNA: TGCAGTGCTGCCGACTATGGCTACACCTTC
V: TRBV15; J: TRBJ2-1; size: .; D: .; CDR3: CATSRTGTNEQFF; DNA: TGTGCCACCAGCAGAACAGGGACTAATGAGCAGTTCTTC
V: TRBV27; J: TRBJ2-1; size: few; D: TRBD1; CDR3: CASSPFPPTGQTYNEQFF; DNA: TGTGCCAGCAGTCCCTTCCCGCCGACAGGGCAGACGTACAATGAGCAGTTCTTC
V: TRBV13; J: TRBJ2-3; size: few; D: .; CDR3: CASSLYTLGATTDTQYF; DNA: TGTGCCAGCAGCTTATATACCCTCGGCGCGACCACAGATACGCAGTATTTT